Presented here are 30 T cell receptor beta chains from one specimen sequenced in a study of T cells after yellow fever vaccination. TCRdb ran MiXCR on the 5' RACE reads and lists one entry per CDR3 protein. The sample lists hundreds of thousands of distinct CDR3 sequences; approximately 13% were seen once. Source: PBMCs, taken on the day of the yellow fever booster vaccination. The origin of the receptors is a man aged 30 to 39 who received the YFV17D yellow fever vaccine.

In this sample, this clonotype turned up a few times. V and J are TRBV18 and TRBJ2-5; D may be TRBD1 or TRBD2 (5 bases each). The CDR3 totals 14 residues. The germline V gene has CDR1 KGHSH and CDR2 LQKENI. Trimming stripped 4 bases from V and 4 bases from J, with 13 bases between. Written as DNA, the CDR3 is TGTGCCAGCTCACGGGTCGGGGCTGGAGAGACCCAGTACTTC. This codes for CASSRVGAGETQYF.

This chain joins TRBV5-6 and TRBJ2-6, with D possibly being TRBD1 (6 bases). The CDR3 runs to 19 residues. Germline V gene lookup returns CDR1 SGHDT and CDR2 YYEEEE. Trimming took 4 bases from V and 5 from J, leaving 25 bases between them. CDR3 nucleotides: TGTGCCAGCAGCCGTTATGATACTCGGGACACCCTTAGGGCCAACGTCCTGACTTTC. It encodes CASSRYDTRDTLRANVLTF.

In this sample, this clonotype turned up many times. This chain joins TRBV3-1 and TRBJ2-7; 7 bases are shared with TRBD1. V dropped 9 bases and J dropped 0; count of bases not matched to a gene: 14. Germline lookup yields CDR1 LGHDT and CDR2 YNNKEL (reference sequence). The CDR3 contains 16 residues. CDR3 DNA: TGTGCCAGATCGACAGGGAACGGTAGTAGCTCCTACGAGCAGTACTTC. It yields the protein CARSTGNGSSSYEQYF.

There are a few counts of this clonotype. CDR3: CASSKEARGLTEQYF. As DNA, the CDR3 is TGTGCCAGCAGCAAAGAGGCCAGGGGATTGACCGAGCAGTACTTC. V is TRBV21-1 and J is TRBJ2-7; the table's TRBD1 call for D was not verified on the DNA. TRBV21-1 is assigned pseudogene status. This CDR3 has 15 amino acids.

This clonotype has only a few counts. The chain uses TRBV18 and TRBJ2-2, with D possibly matching TRBD1 (6 bases). Trimming stripped 1 base from V and 7 bases from J, with 10 bases between. Germline CDR1 KGHSH, CDR2 LQKENI. The CDR3 is made up of 14 amino acids. The chain's CDR3 is CASSPQDSLGELFF. The DNA of the CDR3 is TGTGCCAGCTCACCACAGGACAGCCTCGGGGAGCTGTTTTTT. Variable domain in full (rest from reference TRBV18 and TRBJ2-2): NAGVMQNPRHLVRRRGQEARLRCSPMKGHSHVYWYRQLPEEGLKFMVYLQKENIIDESGMPKERFSAEFPKEGPSILRIQQVVRGDSAAYFCASSPQDSLGELFFGEGSRLTVL.

On this clonotype: One junction end does not reproduce the germline sequence, and a read error may be involved. V is TRBV6-2 or TRBV6-3 and J is TRBJ2-3; TRBD1 agrees at 9 bases. Germline V gene sequence: CDR1 MNHEY, CDR2 SVGEGT. CDR3 size: 15 residues. DNA of the CDR3: TGTGCCACCAGTCCGGGACAGGGACCCACAGATACGCAGTATTTT. Amino acid sequence: CATSPGQGPTDTQYF.

This clonotype has just a few counts. The chain carries TRBV10-1 and TRBJ2-5; 8 bases fit TRBD2. The CDR3 is 14 amino acids. From germline, CDR1 is WNHNN and CDR2 SYGVQD (reference sequence). V shed 2 bases and J 4 bases; nucleotides not matched to a gene: 3. The CDR3 loop is CASSESGGPETQYF. The CDR3, as DNA: TGCGCCAGCAGTGAGAGCGGGGGCCCAGAGACCCAGTACTTC.

The CDR3 DNA sequence: TGTGCCAGCAGTTTGTTCGAGGGGTACAATGAGCAGTTCTTC. Translating gives CASSLFEGYNEQFF. V is TRBV6-2 or TRBV6-3 and J is TRBJ2-1; D tentatively fits TRBD1 or TRBD2 (5 bases each). Germline V gene lookup returns CDR1 MNHEY and CDR2 SVGEGT. Between the trimmed V and J ends, which lost 4 bases and 4 bases, there was a span of 11 bases. This CDR3 has 14 residues.

The chain uses TRBV5-1 and TRBJ1-2, with a possible D match to TRBD1 (5 bases). The CDR3 is 15 amino acids. With 4 bases removed from V and 4 bases from J, the gap between germline ends came to 17 bases. The germline V gene has CDR1 SGHRS and CDR2 YFSETQ. This CDR3 reads CASSHHEAGLYGYTF. DNA for the CDR3: TGCGCCAGCAGCCACCATGAGGCAGGGCTCTATGGCTACACCTTC.

The rearrangement joins TRBV5-1 to TRBJ2-3; a possible D gene is TRBD2 (5 bases). With 2 bases removed from V and 2 bases from J, the gap between germline ends came to 9 bases. This CDR3 is built from 14 residues. Germline V gene sequence: CDR1 SGHRS, CDR2 YFSETQ. CDR3 residues: CASSFGINTDTQYF. Here the CDR3 DNA reads TGCGCCAGCAGCTTCGGGATCAACACAGATACGCAGTATTTT.

Comment on this clonotype: One base away lies a much larger clone, so this may be a sequencing read error. The V and J genes are TRBV5-1 and TRBJ2-3, with D perhaps matching TRBD1 (5 bases). Trimming took 0 bases from V and 1 from J, leaving 6 bases between them. Looked up from germline, CDR1 is SGHRS and CDR2 is YFSETQ. This CDR3 has 14 amino acids. CDR3 nucleotide sequence: TGCGCCAGCAGCTTGGAACAGGGCACAGATACGCAGTATTTT. Its translation is CASSLEQGTDTQYF.

This clonotype was counted many times. J is TRBJ2-5 and V is TRBV20-1; 8 bases are shared with TRBD1. The length of the CDR3 is 15 residues. V was pared by 3 bases and J by 1 base, with 7 bases of the junction left unmatched. Germline V gene sequence: CDR1 DFQATT, CDR2 SNEGSKA (reference sequence). DNA for the CDR3: TGCAGTGCTAGGGCCCCCGGGACAGGCCAAGAGACCCAGTACTTC. This sequence encodes CSARAPGTGQETQYF.

Written as DNA, the CDR3 is TGTGCCAGCCGACAGGGACTCTCCGAGAATGAGCAGTTCTTC. Translating it yields CASRQGLSENEQFF. The chain recombines TRBV28 with TRBJ2-1; D perhaps matches TRBD1 (7 bases). The CDR3 covers 14 residues. V was cut by 8 bases and J by 7 bases, with 18 bases left in between. Germline-derived CDR1 and CDR2 are MDHEN and SYDVKM.

This clonotype was recorded at least ten times. V usage is TRBV29-1 and J usage is TRBJ2-1, with 11 bases matching TRBD2. J gave up 2 bases and V 5 bases, and 11 bases lay outside the gene matches. CDR1 SQVTM and CDR2 ANQGSEA come from the germline V gene. The CDR3 is made up of 17 amino acids. Here the CDR3 DNA reads TGCAGCGTTAAGGTAGCGGGAGGGCTCGTGGCCTACAATGAGCAGTTCTTC. Translation gives CSVKVAGGLVAYNEQFF.

This clonotype was found a few times. The chain uses TRBV7-6 and TRBJ2-6, with 8 bases matching TRBD1. The V gene end was trimmed by 2 bases and the J gene end by 0 bases; junction bases not matched to a gene: 9. CDR1 is SGHVS and CDR2 is FNYEAQ in the germline V gene. The CDR3 spans 19 residues. The CDR3 region has the DNA TGTGCCAGCAGCTTACTCGATGGGACAGGTCTCTCTGGGGCCAACGTCCTGACTTTC. Translating gives CASSLLDGTGLSGANVLTF.

The J gene is TRBJ2-2, the V gene TRBV14; D is possibly TRBD2 (6 bases). The germline gives CDR1 SGHDN, CDR2 FVKESK. The length of the CDR3 is 15 residues. The V end lost 3 bases, the J end lost 10 bases, and 18 bases lay between the germline ends. CDR3 sequence: CASSQDRISGAELFF. The CDR3 nucleotides read TGTGCCAGCAGCCAGGACCGGATTAGCGGCGCGGAGCTGTTTTTT.

This clonotype has just a few counts. The chain recombines TRBV12-3 or TRBV12-4 with TRBJ2-5; D might be TRBD1 (6 bases). V shed 3 bases and J shed 3 bases, with 14 bases lying between them. The CDR3 runs to 15 residues. The CDR3 DNA sequence: TGTGCCAGCAGTTTGCACCACTCAGGGGAAGAGACCCAGTACTTC. Translation gives CASSLHHSGEETQYF.

This rearrangement joins TRBV20-1 to TRBJ1-6; possibly TRBD1 for D (5 bases). Trimming removed 0 bases at V and 14 bases at J, with 8 bases between. Germline V lookup: CDR1 DFQATT, CDR2 SNEGSKA (reference sequence). The CDR3 sequence is 11 residues long. This chain's CDR3 is CSAREGEALHF. CDR3 DNA: TGCAGTGCTAGAGAGGGGGAGGCCCTCCACTTT.

This clonotype was seen ten or more times. V is TRBV5-1 and J is TRBJ2-6; 7 nucleotides align to TRBD2. The CDR3 has 17 amino acids. The V gene's germline CDR1 is SGHRS and CDR2 YFSETQ. V lost 7 bases to trimming and J lost 2 bases; unmatched junction nucleotides: 12. The CDR3: CASSTSGTTPGANVLTF. As DNA, the CDR3 is TGCGCCAGCTCTACATCCGGGACTACACCTGGGGCCAACGTCCTGACTTTC.

V gene TRBV11-2 combines with J gene TRBJ2-3; D unclear. V was pared by 1 base and J by 0 bases, with 11 bases between. Germline V CDR1 and CDR2: SGHAT, FQNNGV. CDR3 length: 16 residues. The CDR3 here is CASSLGEVLSTDTQYF. The CDR3, as DNA: TGTGCCAGCAGCTTAGGCGAGGTACTAAGCACAGATACGCAGTATTTT.

This clonotype appeared a few times. The rearrangement uses TRBV9 and TRBJ2-7; 11 nucleotides align to TRBD2. Per germline, CDR1 SGDLS and CDR2 YYNGEE. The CDR3 is 16 residues long. V shed 0 bases, J shed 0 bases, and the junction held 2 bases outside the gene matches. This chain's CDR3 is CASSVGLAGTSYEQYF. The CDR3 region has the DNA TGTGCCAGCAGCGTAGGACTAGCGGGAACCTCCTACGAGCAGTACTTC. The entire variable domain, with the rest obtained from reference TRBV9 and TRBJ2-7, is as follows: DSGVTQTPKHLITATGQRVTLRCSPRSGDLSVYWYQQSLDQGLQFLIQYYNGEERAKGNILERFSAQQFPDLHSELNLSSLELGDSALYFCASSVGLAGTSYEQYFGPGTRLTVT.

The rearrangement joins TRBV12-3 or TRBV12-4 to TRBJ2-7, with 9 positions matching TRBD2. Unmatched junction bases numbered 10, after V lost 6 bases and J lost 7 bases. The length of the CDR3 is 14 residues. In DNA, the CDR3 is TGTGCCAGCAGGCGAGCGGGAGGATCGGGGGAGCAGTACTTC. Translated, it gives CASRRAGGSGEQYF.

For the CDR3, the DNA is TGTGCCAGCAGCCAAGTGATTGATACGCAGTATTTT. Its translation is CASSQVIDTQYF. The J gene is TRBJ2-3, the V gene TRBV7-9; D not certain. This CDR3 is 12 amino acids long. Germline V gene sequence: CDR1 SEHNR, CDR2 FQNEAQ (reference sequence). Trimming removed 5 bases at V and 6 bases at J, with 9 bases between.

The chain carries TRBV20-1 and TRBJ2-2; 8 bases line up with TRBD1. The CDR3 totals 15 residues. Per germline, CDR1 DFQATT and CDR2 SNEGSKA (reference sequence). With V trimmed by 6 bases and J by 5 bases, 11 bases remained unmatched. CDR3 residues: CSAIDRGLPTGELFF. For the CDR3, the DNA is TGCAGTGCAATAGACAGGGGACTTCCGACCGGGGAGCTGTTTTTT.

This chain connects TRBV20-1 to TRBJ2-3; D may be TRBD1 or TRBD2 (6 bases each). Germline loops: CDR1 DFQATT, CDR2 SNEGSKA (reference sequence). The CDR3 is 17 amino acids. V lost 4 bases and J 5 bases, leaving 25 bases between the germline ends. Here the CDR3 DNA reads TGCAGTGCTATAGGGGCGACAGGAGGGGATAATGAAGATACGCAGTATTTT. Translated: CSAIGATGGDNEDTQYF.

The gene calls are TRBV5-1 and TRBJ1-4; D might be TRBD1 (6 bases). CDR3 length: 14 residues. The V end lost 2 bases, the J end lost 5 bases, and 10 bases lay between the germline ends. CDR1 SGHRS and CDR2 YFSETQ come from the germline V gene. DNA of the CDR3: TGCGCCAGCAGCTTACAGGGAGGAAATGAAAAACTGTTTTTT. This translates into CASSLQGGNEKLFF.

This chain uses TRBV20-1 with TRBJ1-5; 7 bases are a match to TRBD1. Germline V gene data show CDR1 as DFQATT and CDR2 as SNEGSKA (reference sequence). This CDR3 contains 13 residues. V was clipped by 6 bases and J by 7 bases; unmatched bases: 9. The DNA for the CDR3 is TGCAGTGCCAAGAAGGGGGCGAAACAGCCCCAGCATTTT. Amino acid sequence: CSAKKGAKQPQHF.

In this sample, this clonotype turned up a few times. CDR3 DNA sequence: TGTGCCAGCAGTTACGCTCGGATTTATAGCAATCAGCCCCAGCATTTT. Protein: CASSYARIYSNQPQHF. The chain couples TRBV6-5 to TRBJ1-5; D not certain. The CDR3 totals 16 residues. The germline V gene encodes CDR1 MNHEY and CDR2 SVGAGI. V was shortened by 2 bases and J by 0 bases, with 11 bases between the two germline ends.

The chain joins TRBV12-3 or TRBV12-4 to TRBJ1-1, with D unresolved. Trimming stripped 8 bases from V and 8 bases from J, with 15 bases between. This CDR3 has 12 residues. CDR3: CASVNPGGEAFF. The CDR3 region has the DNA TGTGCCAGCGTCAACCCCGGAGGGGAAGCTTTCTTT.

J is TRBJ2-3 and V is TRBV28; TRBD2 is a possible D gene (6 bases). Trimming removed 5 bases from V and 0 bases from J, with 24 bases in between. This CDR3 is built from 19 residues. Germline V CDR1 and CDR2: MDHEN, SYDVKM. For the CDR3, the DNA is TGTGCCAGCAGTCCGGGACTCCGCGGCCGCGGGTCTAGCACAGATACGCAGTATTTT. Residues: CASSPGLRGRGSSTDTQYF.